This record concerns one T cell receptor (beta chain) sequence. Other nucleotide sequences from this sample produce the same CDR3. The source of the sample is a study of shared clonotypes between healthy human individuals. Assay used: immunoSEQ multiplex PCR; TCRdb lists only in-frame clones, some missing. The data hold roughly 2.5 million clones, with roughly 92% observed a single time. The specimen sequenced was naive CD4+ T cells sorted from blood. Subset reported: CD45RA+ positively selected. This sequence originates from a young man in good health.

The DNA for the CDR3 is TGCGCCAGCAGCTTGGAGTCAGGCAATCAGCCCCAGCATTTT. It codes for CASSLESGNQPQHF. This chain joins TRBV5-1 and TRBJ1-5; D unresolved. This CDR3 comprises 14 residues. CDR1 is SGHRS, CDR2 YFSETQ, per germline. The germline V and J ends were trimmed by 0 bases and 2 bases, with 6 bases remaining between them.